This entry is about one T cell receptor beta chain. The sample belongs to a study of blood T cell repertoires in COVID-19. Across the whole study: Acute and convalescent COVID-19 specimens originated in the United States, Italy and Spain. T cells, B-cell-depleted T cells, or PBMCs supplied cDNA or gDNA.

CDR3 length: 17 residues. V shed 5 bases and J 2 bases; nucleotides not matched to a gene: 13. CDR1 SGHTA and CDR2 FQGNSA come from the germline V gene. The authors' processing: How many nucleated cells were present was estimated from reference gene primer amplification. This table comes from immunoSEQ multiplex PCR, and its TCRdb copy is limited to in-frame clones, with some not included. The V and J calls and clone size were taken over from that table, and D and trimming were inferred from the DNA. The sample has under 200,000 clones, approximately 83% seen once. Sequenced input: peripheral blood. V usage is TRBV7-2 and J usage is TRBJ2-3, with 7 bases aligning to TRBD1. This clonotype originated in a woman at least 80 years old with active or convalescent COVID-19. As DNA, the CDR3 is TGTGCCAGCAGCCCACGACAGGGTCGGGGCTACACAGATACGCAGTATTTT. Translated: CASSPRQGRGYTDTQYF.